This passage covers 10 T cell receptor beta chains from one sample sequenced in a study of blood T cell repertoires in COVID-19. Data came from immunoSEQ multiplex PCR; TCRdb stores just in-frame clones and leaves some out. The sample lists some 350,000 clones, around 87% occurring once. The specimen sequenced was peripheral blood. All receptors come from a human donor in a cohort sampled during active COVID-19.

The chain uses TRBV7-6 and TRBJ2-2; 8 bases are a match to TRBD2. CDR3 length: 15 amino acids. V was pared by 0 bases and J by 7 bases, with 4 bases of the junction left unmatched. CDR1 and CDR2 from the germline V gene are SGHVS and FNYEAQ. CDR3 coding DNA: TGTGCCAGCAGCTTAGCGACTAGCGATAGCGGGGAGCTGTTTTTT. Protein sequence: CASSLATSDSGELFF.

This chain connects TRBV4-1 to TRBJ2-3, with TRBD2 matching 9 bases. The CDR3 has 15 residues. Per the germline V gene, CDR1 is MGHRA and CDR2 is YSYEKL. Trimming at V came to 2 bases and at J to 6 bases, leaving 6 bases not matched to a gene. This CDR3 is CASSQPRSGRDTQYF. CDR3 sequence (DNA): TGCGCCAGCAGCCAACCCAGAAGCGGGAGGGATACGCAGTATTTT.

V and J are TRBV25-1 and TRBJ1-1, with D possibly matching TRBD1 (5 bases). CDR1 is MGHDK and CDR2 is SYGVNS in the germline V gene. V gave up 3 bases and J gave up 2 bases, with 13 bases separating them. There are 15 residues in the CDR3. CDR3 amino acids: CASSEGRGFNTEAFF. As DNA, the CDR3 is TGTGCCAGCAGTGAGGGGCGGGGTTTTAACACTGAAGCTTTCTTT.

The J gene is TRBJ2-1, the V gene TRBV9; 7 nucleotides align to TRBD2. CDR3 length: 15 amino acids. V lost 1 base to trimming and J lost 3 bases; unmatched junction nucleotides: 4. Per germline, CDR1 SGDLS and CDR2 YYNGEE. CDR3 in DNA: TGTGCCAGCAGCGTATCAGCGGGAAACTACAATGAGCAGTTCTTC. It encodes CASSVSAGNYNEQFF.

As DNA, the CDR3 is TGTGCCAGCAGTGGAGGGATTGAGCCCCAGCATTTT. Protein: CASSGGIEPQHF. V is TRBV2 and J is TRBJ1-5; D is unresolved. CDR3 length: 12 amino acids. Germline loops: CDR1 SNHLY, CDR2 FYNNEI. Trimming stripped 4 bases from V and 8 bases from J, with 9 bases between.

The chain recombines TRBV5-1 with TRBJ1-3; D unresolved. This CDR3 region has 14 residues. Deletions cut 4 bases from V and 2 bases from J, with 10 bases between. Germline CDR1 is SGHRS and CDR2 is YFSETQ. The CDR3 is CASSPMTTGNTIYF. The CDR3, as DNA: TGCGCCAGCAGCCCGATGACAACTGGAAACACCATATATTTT. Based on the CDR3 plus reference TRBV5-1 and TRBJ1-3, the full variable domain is KAGVTQTPRYLIKTRGQQVTLSCSPISGHRSVSWYQQTPGQGLQFLFEYFSETQRNKGNFPGRFSGRQFSNSRSEMNVSTLELGDSALYLCASSPMTTGNTIYFGEGSWLTVV.

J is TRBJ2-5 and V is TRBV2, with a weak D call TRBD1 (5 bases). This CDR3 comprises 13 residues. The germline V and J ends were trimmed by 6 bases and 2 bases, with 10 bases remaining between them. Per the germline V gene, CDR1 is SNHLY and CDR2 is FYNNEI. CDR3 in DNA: TGTGCCAGCAGACGCGACAGACAAGAGACCCAGTACTTC. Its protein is CASRRDRQETQYF. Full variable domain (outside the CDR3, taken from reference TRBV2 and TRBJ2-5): EPEVTQTPSHQVTQMGQEVILRCVPISNHLYFYWYRQILGQKVEFLVSFYNNEISEKSEIFDDQFSVERPDGSNFTLKIRSTKLEDSAMYFCASRRDRQETQYFGPGTRLLVL.

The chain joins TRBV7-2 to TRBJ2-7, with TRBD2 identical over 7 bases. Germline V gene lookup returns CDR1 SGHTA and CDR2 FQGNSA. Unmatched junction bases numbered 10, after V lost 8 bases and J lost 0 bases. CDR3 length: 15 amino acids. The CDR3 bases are TGTGCCAGCGCGGGGAGGGCAGAGTACTCCTACGAGCAGTACTTC. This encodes CASAGRAEYSYEQYF.

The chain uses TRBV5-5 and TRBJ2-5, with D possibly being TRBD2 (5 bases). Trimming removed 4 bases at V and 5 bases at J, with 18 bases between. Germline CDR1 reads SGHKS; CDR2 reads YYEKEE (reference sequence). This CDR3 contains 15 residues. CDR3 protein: CASSPTTFPGETQYF. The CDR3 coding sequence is TGTGCCAGCAGCCCAACCACCTTCCCGGGGGAGACCCAGTACTTC.

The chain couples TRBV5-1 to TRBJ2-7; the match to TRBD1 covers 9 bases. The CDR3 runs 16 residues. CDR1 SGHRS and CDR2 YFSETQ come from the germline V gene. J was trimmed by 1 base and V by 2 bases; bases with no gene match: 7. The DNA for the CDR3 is TGCGCCAGCAGCTTCGGGGCTGGGACAGGGTCCTACGAGCAGTACTTC. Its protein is CASSFGAGTGSYEQYF.